This T cell receptor (beta chain) was sequenced during a study of cytomegalovirus exposure and HLA in healthy donors. Study-level findings and limits: Reports showed the classifier diagnosing cytomegalovirus status with high specificity and sensitivity. Later analysis suggested links between common viral pathogens and several top significant clusters. Later genetic work tied a missense DCLRE1C variant to beta-chain V and J trimming.

The primer mix had 60 Vbeta and 13 Jbeta primers. Profiling relied on immunoSEQ multiplex PCR, and the TCRdb table lists in-frame clones only, not all of them. This sample yields approximately 120,000 clones, of which under 90% are seen a single time; 3.6% belongs to the top ten. In this sample, this clone turned up once. Its target is unknown. CDR1 is WNHNN and CDR2 is SYGVQD in the germline V gene (reference sequence). CDR3 length: 14 amino acids. The trim removed 5 bases at V and 4 bases at J, leaving 4 bases unmatched. The chain joins TRBV10-1 to TRBJ2-3; 9 bases map to TRBD2. Sequenced: PBMCs. The source is a woman aged 40 to 49 in good health and CMV-seropositive. The CDR3, as DNA: TGCGCCAGCAGTTTAGCGGGAGATGCAGATACGCAGTATTTT. Its translation: CASSLAGDADTQYF.